The clone carrying this TCR beta chain is a singleton in its sample. The CDR3 runs to 13 residues. CDR1 is SNHLY, CDR2 FYNNEI, per germline. V gave up 5 bases and J gave up 6 bases; unmatched junction bases: 4. TCRdb keeps only in-frame clones here, not all; method: immunoSEQ multiplex PCR. The sample yields 78,000 or so clones, 92% seen once. This specimen belongs to a study of OX40 agonist ivuxolimab in advanced cancers. Study in general: Patients were given ivuxolimab, an antibody that agonizes OX40 (CD134). Patients received intravenous ivuxolimab every 2 weeks at 0.01 to 10 mg/kg.

The gene calls are TRBV2 and TRBJ1-5; TRBD1 matches at 7 bases. This clonotype originated in an adult with an advanced solid tumor such as melanoma, head and neck, liver or kidney cancer. The material was CD4+ or CD8+ T cells sorted from blood, obtained in a trial of the OX40 agonist ivuxolimab. In DNA form, the CDR3 reads TGTGCCAGCAGTCTCACAGGGGTTCAGCCCCAGCATTTT. Amino acids: CASSLTGVQPQHF.